These 29 T cell receptor beta chains came from one sample sequenced in a study of T cells in Graves' hyperthyroidism and ophthalmopathy. RNA transcripts served as the template for amplifying TCR beta CDR3 regions. Carried out on the TCR CDR3, a first-round RT-PCR used the HTBI primer set. Using its own MiXCR run on the multiplex PCR reads, TCRdb lists one record per CDR3 protein. The table lists about 560,000 distinct CDR3 sequences, approximately 16% of them singletons, with about 18% in the top ten. Sequencing was performed on blood. These receptors were obtained from a woman aged 18 to 35 with Graves' hyperthyroidism.

This clonotype showed up many times. The chain has TRBV27 and TRBJ2-7, with 8 bases aligning to TRBD1. CDR3 length: 15 residues. Germline V gives CDR1 MNHEY, CDR2 SMNVEV (reference sequence). V gave up 4 bases and J gave up 6 bases; unmatched junction bases: 11. As DNA, the CDR3 is TGTGCCAGCAGTTCAATAGACAGGGGATTTGGCGAGCAGTACTTC. As protein: CASSSIDRGFGEQYF.

The CDR3 bases are TGTGCCAGCAGTGACGAGGGGAGGGCCTTTCCCAATGAGCAGTTCTTC. Residues: CASSDEGRAFPNEQFF. The genes are TRBV6-4 and TRBJ2-1; 7 bases are a match to TRBD2. Germline V gene data show CDR1 as MRHNA and CDR2 as SNTAGT. The ends lost 2 bases at V and 6 bases at J; junction bases unmatched: 10. The CDR3 sequence is 16 residues long.

As concerns this clonotype: This may arise from a read error, as a much more abundant clone is one base away. The chain uses TRBV11-2 and TRBJ2-7; D may be TRBD1 or TRBD2 (5 bases each). The J call may be incorrect, as the DNA end agrees better with TRBJ2-1. Germline V CDR1 and CDR2: SGHAT, FQNNGV. The CDR3 consists of 14 residues. In DNA, the CDR3 is TGTGCCAGCAGCTTTTATTCAGGGACCTACGAGCAGTTCTTC. Its protein product is CASSFYSGTYEQFF.

This clonotype was seen ten or more times. The CDR3 DNA sequence: TGCAGTGCTCGTTACGGGTTGGCGGACAATGAGCAGTTCTTC. Protein sequence: CSARYGLADNEQFF. The rearrangement uses TRBV20-1 and TRBJ2-1; D unresolved. The CDR3 totals 14 residues. V was trimmed by 5 bases and J by 5 bases, leaving 16 bases between them. Germline V gene sequence: CDR1 DFQATT, CDR2 SNEGSKA (reference sequence).

CDR3 loop: CASSQAVAHEQFF. The DNA of the CDR3 is TGCGCCAGCAGCCAAGCCGTGGCCCACGAGCAGTTCTTC. This chain joins TRBV4-1 and TRBJ2-1, with D hard to call. CDR1 MGHRA and CDR2 YSYEKL come from the germline V gene. V dropped 1 base and J dropped 10 bases, with 11 bases sitting between them. The CDR3 runs 13 residues.

This clonotype was observed a handful of times. This chain uses TRBV19 with TRBJ1-3; 7 nucleotides match TRBD1. The J segment lost 0 bases and the V segment lost 7 bases, leaving 9 bases of the junction unmatched. Germline-derived CDR1 and CDR2 are LNHDA and SQIVND (reference sequence). This CDR3 has 16 residues. CDR3 residues: CASIPGTAVSGNTIYF. The CDR3 DNA is TGTGCCAGTATACCTGGGACAGCCGTCTCTGGAAACACCATATATTTT.

This clonotype appeared a few times. V usage is TRBV7-8 and J usage is TRBJ1-2; D ambiguous. Trimming pared 1 base from V and 4 bases from J, leaving 13 bases between. Germline CDR1 reads SGHVS; CDR2 reads FQNEAQ. There are 15 residues in the CDR3. Written as DNA, the CDR3 is TGTGCCAGCAGCTTAGGACACGGTCAGCTCTATGGCTACACCTTC. Its protein is CASSLGHGQLYGYTF.

This clonotype was recorded only once. The V and J genes are TRBV12-3 or TRBV12-4 and TRBJ1-5; TRBD1 might be the D (5 bases). The germline V and J ends were trimmed by 6 bases and 5 bases, with 20 bases remaining between them. The CDR3 length is 16 residues. In nucleotides, the CDR3 is TGTGCCAGCAGCCCAGCGGGCCAGCGGGGGGATCAGCCCCAGCATTTT. Translated, it gives CASSPAGQRGDQPQHF.

V gene TRBV7-2 combines with J gene TRBJ2-1, with 10 bases that match TRBD2. V shed 4 bases and J 2 bases; nucleotides not matched to a gene: 2. This CDR3 is 15 amino acids long. Germline CDR1 reads SGHTA; CDR2 reads FQGNSA. The CDR3 coding sequence is TGTGCCAGCAGCTCTAGCGGGAGCGCCTACAATGAGCAGTTCTTC. Protein product: CASSSSGSAYNEQFF.

This clonotype was detected a few times. The chain uses TRBV6-2 or TRBV6-3 and TRBJ2-1; tentative D call: TRBD1 (8 bases). Germline CDR1 reads MNHEY; CDR2 reads SVGEGT. The length of the CDR3 is 14 residues. Trimming cost V 2 bases and J 9 bases, with 14 bases left between them. CDR3 region: CASSYPQGGREQFF. Here the CDR3 DNA reads TGTGCCAGCAGTTACCCACAGGGGGGGCGTGAGCAGTTCTTC.

The chain recombines TRBV4-1 with TRBJ1-1; D might be TRBD1 (6 bases). The CDR3 runs to 16 residues. CDR1 is MGHRA and CDR2 is YSYEKL in the germline V gene. With 0 bases removed from V and 3 bases from J, the gap between germline ends came to 14 bases. As DNA, the CDR3 is TGCGCCAGCAGCCAAGAAGCGACGGGGGCGTACACTGAAGCTTTCTTT. Its protein product is CASSQEATGAYTEAFF.

The chain is built from TRBV20-1 and TRBJ2-1, with 11 bases lining up with TRBD2. CDR3 length: 15 amino acids. V lost 0 bases and J lost 9; bases outside the gene matches: 7. From germline, CDR1 is DFQATT and CDR2 SNEGSKA (reference sequence). The CDR3 loop is CSARDGTSGSAEQFF. The CDR3 region has the DNA TGCAGTGCTAGAGATGGCACTAGCGGGAGCGCTGAGCAGTTCTTC.

The table lists this clonotype with many counts. The chain recombines TRBV2 with TRBJ1-4; 12 bases line up with TRBD1. Per germline, CDR1 SNHLY and CDR2 FYNNEI. The CDR3 covers 14 residues. J was trimmed by 8 bases and V by 7 bases; bases with no gene match: 5. CDR3 sequence (DNA): TGTGCCAGCAAGTCTGGGACAGGGGGCGAAAAACTGTTTTTT. This sequence encodes CASKSGTGGEKLFF.

At least ten counts were recorded for this clonotype. The chain has TRBV24-1 and TRBJ2-2; 8 bases match TRBD2. CDR3 length: 16 amino acids. Trimming at V came to 3 bases and at J to 6 bases, leaving 8 bases not matched to a gene. The V gene's germline CDR1 is KGHDR and CDR2 SFDVKD. In DNA form, the CDR3 reads TGTGCCACCAGTGATACGAGCGGGAGTTTCTCCGGGGAGCTGTTTTTT. As protein: CATSDTSGSFSGELFF.

This clonotype was recorded many times. This chain connects TRBV7-2 to TRBJ2-7; 7 nucleotides agree with TRBD1. The CDR3 has 15 residues. Germline CDR1 reads SGHTA; CDR2 reads FQGNSA. V lost 1 base to trimming and J lost 3 bases; unmatched junction nucleotides: 6. In nucleotides, the CDR3 is TGTGCCAGCAGCTTAGAAGGGACAGCCTTCTACGAGCAGTACTTC. Translating gives CASSLEGTAFYEQYF.

There are many counts of this clonotype. The chain recombines TRBV18 with TRBJ1-3; D uncertain. Trimming removed 3 bases at V and 1 base at J, with 7 bases between. Looked up from germline, CDR1 is KGHSH and CDR2 is LQKENI. This CDR3 is built from 14 residues. CDR3 sequence reads: CASSPGGSGNTIYF. Here the CDR3 DNA reads TGTGCCAGCTCACCGGGTGGTTCTGGAAACACCATATATTTT.

This clonotype was detected ten times or more. The rearrangement links TRBV4-3 to TRBJ2-3, with TRBD2 as a possible D gene (5 bases). V gave up 1 base and J gave up 3 bases, with 11 bases separating them. The CDR3 is 15 amino acids. The germline V gene has CDR1 LGHNA and CDR2 YSLEER. The CDR3 DNA follows: TGCGCCAGCAGCCAAGGAGGGCTTAAGACAGATACGCAGTATTTT. Its protein product is CASSQGGLKTDTQYF.

Regarding this clonotype: One end of the junction varies from germline; a read error may be responsible. This sequence joins TRBV5-8 and TRBJ1-2; TRBD1 aligns across 11 bases. Looked up from germline, CDR1 is SGHTS and CDR2 is YDEGEE. The CDR3 length is 14 residues. The CDR3 bases are TGCGCCAGCAGCTTGGACAGGGGGCGCAAAGGCTACACCTTC. Its protein product is CASSLDRGRKGYTF. Complete variable domain (other parts from reference TRBV5-8 and TRBJ1-2): EAGVTQSPTHLIKTRGQQATLRCSPISGHTSVYWYQQALGLGLQFLLWYDEGEERNRGNFPPRFSGRQFPNYSSELNVNALELEDSALYLCASSLDRGRKGYTFGSGTRLTVV.

This clonotype has a handful of counts. The J gene is TRBJ2-1, the V gene TRBV3-1; 10 bases are shared with TRBD2. The J segment lost 6 bases and the V segment lost 0 bases, leaving 11 bases of the junction unmatched. This CDR3 contains 18 residues. Germline CDR1 LGHDT, CDR2 YNNKEL (reference sequence). The CDR3 nucleotides are TGTGCCAGCAGCCAAGAATTCTTCGGAGTAGCGGGAGGCAATGAGCAGTTCTTC. It codes for CASSQEFFGVAGGNEQFF.

This clonotype was observed many times. The chain has TRBV3-1 and TRBJ2-2; 11 positions match TRBD1. The germline V gene encodes CDR1 LGHDT and CDR2 YNNKEL (reference sequence). J was trimmed by 4 bases and V by 7 bases; bases with no gene match: 5. CDR3 length: 15 residues. CDR3 sequence reads: CASTIGTGGTGELFF. In DNA, the CDR3 is TGTGCCAGCACCATAGGGACAGGGGGCACCGGGGAGCTGTTTTTT.

This clonotype was seen a few times. The rearrangement uses TRBV7-3 and TRBJ2-3; a weak D match, TRBD2 (6 bases). CDR3 length equals 13 residues. Per germline, CDR1 SGHTA and CDR2 FQGTGA. With 5 bases removed from V and 5 bases from J, the gap between germline ends came to 11 bases. The CDR3 DNA is TGTGCCAGCAGCCGAGGAGGGAGAGATACGCAGTATTTT. It is translated as CASSRGGRDTQYF.

There are a few counts of this clonotype. The CDR3 region has the DNA TGCAGCGTTGCAGGGACAGTTTTGGAGCCCCAGCATTTT. It specifies CSVAGTVLEPQHF. The V and J genes are TRBV29-1 and TRBJ1-5; 7 bases agree with TRBD1. Germline loops: CDR1 SQVTM, CDR2 ANQGSEA. The CDR3 has 13 amino acids. Trimming at V came to 4 bases and at J to 8 bases, leaving 8 bases not matched to a gene.

The V gene is TRBV24-1, the J gene TRBJ2-2; 12 nucleotides match TRBD1. Trimming removed 5 bases from V and 5 bases from J; junction bases left unmatched: 11. The CDR3 extends over 18 amino acids. Germline values: CDR1 KGHDR, CDR2 SFDVKD. The CDR3 nucleotides read TGTGCCACCAGTGGTCTGGGGACAGGGGGCTTGTTAACCGGGGAGCTGTTTTTT. This encodes CATSGLGTGGLLTGELFF.

This clonotype was seen ten or more times. The chain is built from TRBV10-3 and TRBJ1-6, with D maybe TRBD1 (5 bases). Germline-derived CDR1 and CDR2 are ENHRY and SYGVKD. The length of the CDR3 is 15 residues. With 5 bases removed from V and 4 bases from J, the gap between germline ends came to 12 bases. The CDR3 is CAISSQAAYNSPLHF. The DNA for the CDR3 is TGTGCCATCAGTTCACAGGCAGCATATAATTCACCCCTCCACTTT.

The chain carries TRBV28 and TRBJ1-6; 10 nucleotides match TRBD1. The ends lost 5 bases at V and 13 bases at J; junction bases unmatched: 14. The CDR3 consists of 16 residues. The germline gives CDR1 MDHEN, CDR2 SYDVKM. The CDR3 nucleotides are TGTGCCAGCAGTCTAGAACCGACAGGGGGCGCCTGGCCCCTCCACTTT. Translated, it gives CASSLEPTGGAWPLHF.

This clonotype showed up many times. This chain connects TRBV2 to TRBJ2-5, with D tentatively TRBD2 (5 bases). V was cut by 6 bases and J by 4 bases, with 15 bases left in between. Germline CDR1 SNHLY, CDR2 FYNNEI. This CDR3 comprises 14 residues. The CDR3 bases are TGTGCCAGCAGGGAGGACCGATTAACAGAGACCCAGTACTTC. Its translation is CASREDRLTETQYF. The variable domain in full, completed from reference TRBV2 and TRBJ2-5, reads EPEVTQTPSHQVTQMGQEVILRCVPISNHLYFYWYRQILGQKVEFLVSFYNNEISEKSEIFDDQFSVERPDGSNFTLKIRSTKLEDSAMYFCASREDRLTETQYFGPGTRLLVL.

This clonotype has at least ten counts. V usage is TRBV28 and J usage is TRBJ2-5; D unresolved. Germline V lookup: CDR1 MDHEN, CDR2 SYDVKM. Trimming pared 3 bases from V and 5 bases from J, leaving 4 bases between. This CDR3 has 11 amino acids. CDR3 DNA sequence: TGTGCCAGCAGTTTCTTCGAGACCCAGTACTTC. Its protein product is CASSFFETQYF.

The V and J genes are TRBV10-3 and TRBJ2-5, with a weak D call TRBD1 (6 bases). The germline V gene has CDR1 ENHRY and CDR2 SYGVKD. The ends were cut back, 8 bases at V and 2 bases at J, with 12 bases in the middle. CDR3 length: 13 residues. CDR3 protein: CAIGRQDQETQYF. The DNA of the CDR3 is TGTGCCATCGGCCGACAGGATCAAGAGACCCAGTACTTC.

This clonotype was detected ten times or more. The chain employs TRBV2 and TRBJ2-3; D not resolved. Looked up from germline, CDR1 is SNHLY and CDR2 is FYNNEI. The CDR3 loop spans 10 amino acids. With 8 bases removed from V and 4 bases from J, the gap between germline ends came to 4 bases. The CDR3 region is CASLSDTQYF. Written as DNA, the CDR3 is TGTGCCAGCCTGTCAGATACGCAGTATTTT.